Following are 7 T cell receptor beta chains from one sample sequenced in a study of CD8+CD57+ T cells in acquired aplastic anemia (dated by TCRdb to 2016 to 2019). Sequencing was carried out with an Illumina HiSeq 2000. Genomic DNA served as template for TCR beta VDJ combination and CDR3 sequence profiling. TCRdb reprocessed the public reads (quality trimming at Q25 with fastp, clone calling with MiXCR) and kept in-frame beta chains. Every distinct CDR3 protein forms one entry, paired with its most common genes and DNA. The sample data list under 350,000 distinct CDR3 sequences, and 55% to 65% of these were observed just once. Of the sample, approximately 8.2% is held by the ten largest clones. The material sequenced was sorted CD4+, CD8+, or CD8+CD57+ T cells (not recorded which) from PBMCs. These receptors all come from a human donor with severe aplastic anemia or a healthy control (not recorded which).

As for this clonotype: This could be a read error, since a much larger clone is one nucleotide away. This chain connects TRBV6-1 to TRBJ1-3; TRBD1 aligns across 10 bases. The CDR3 totals 15 residues. CDR1 is MNHNS and CDR2 is SASEGT in the germline V gene. Trimming took 5 bases from V and 2 from J; bases not matched to a gene: 3. The CDR3 DNA is TGTGCCAGCAGTCGGACAGGGGGTCCTGGAAACACCATATATTTT. Protein sequence: CASSRTGGPGNTIYF.

The chain combines TRBV15 with TRBJ2-5; D is tentatively TRBD1 or TRBD2 (5 bases each). CDR3 length: 13 residues. V was cut by 1 base and J by 4 bases, with 7 bases left in between. Per germline, CDR1 LNHNV and CDR2 YYDKDF (reference sequence). CDR3: CATSRARGETQYF. For the CDR3, the DNA is TGTGCCACCAGCAGAGCGAGGGGAGAGACCCAGTACTTC.

The chain employs TRBV24-1 and TRBJ1-2, with D maybe TRBD1 (6 bases). The length of the CDR3 is 14 residues. Trimming removed 4 bases at V and 4 bases at J, with 12 bases between. Germline V CDR1 and CDR2: KGHDR, SFDVKD. The CDR3 here is CATSDGQNFYGYTF. The CDR3 region has the DNA TGTGCCACCAGTGACGGACAGAACTTCTATGGCTACACCTTC.

This clonotype was found a few times. The CDR3 spells CAWSVGQGSNYGYTF. The CDR3 nucleotides read TGTGCCTGGAGTGTAGGACAGGGTTCTAACTATGGCTACACCTTC. The chain employs TRBV30 and TRBJ1-2; 8 bases agree with TRBD1. The CDR3 runs to 15 residues. The J segment lost 0 bases and the V segment lost 0 bases, leaving 3 bases of the junction unmatched. Germline loops: CDR1 GTSNPN, CDR2 SVGIG (reference sequence).

The chain employs TRBV12-3 or TRBV12-4 and TRBJ1-2; D not certain. Trimming left V 2 bases short and J 1 base short, with 5 bases between. This CDR3 spans 13 amino acids. CDR3 DNA sequence: TGTGCCAGCAGTTTAATAGTTAACTATGGCTACACCTTC. This encodes CASSLIVNYGYTF.

The chain uses TRBV20-1 and TRBJ2-1; 9 positions match TRBD1. Trimming at V came to 4 bases and at J to 6 bases, leaving 1 base not matched to a gene. CDR3 length: 12 amino acids. CDR1 and CDR2 from the germline V gene are DFQATT and SNEGSKA (reference sequence). CDR3 DNA: TGCAGTGCTACGACAGGGGGCAATGAGCAGTTCTTC. This encodes CSATTGGNEQFF.

This CDR3 reads CASSLARAYYNEQFF. In nucleotides, the CDR3 is TGCGCCAGCAGCCTTGCCAGGGCATACTACAATGAGCAGTTCTTC. V is TRBV4-1 and J is TRBJ2-1, with a weak D call TRBD1 (5 bases). With 4 bases removed from V and 3 bases from J, the gap between germline ends came to 13 bases. Germline lookup yields CDR1 MGHRA and CDR2 YSYEKL. There are 15 residues in the CDR3.